This TCR beta chain comes out of a study of shared clonotypes between healthy human individuals. Overall study: Every donor yielded three CD4 naive, three CD4 memory, two CD8 naive and one CD8 memory plate.

Donation came from healthy HIV-negative adults that had no recent acute infections or vaccinations. Method: immunoSEQ multiplex PCR; TCRdb's copy keeps in-frame clones and lacks some. The table includes 2.5 million or so clones, roughly nine tenths detected once. Trimming removed 4 bases from V and 2 bases from J, with 18 bases in between. The CDR3 runs to 16 residues. Germline CDR1 is SGHDN and CDR2 is FVKESK. The rearrangement joins TRBV14 to TRBJ2-7; D may be TRBD1 (8 bases). Sequences were obtained from naive CD4+ T cells sorted from blood. Subset described: CD45RA+ positively selected. The TCR was taken from a man aged 18 to 30 in good health. The CDR3 DNA reads TGTGCCAGCAGCCTAGGGGGGGACAGGAGCACCTACGAGCAGTACTTC. Amino acid sequence: CASSLGGDRSTYEQYF. Drawing the rest from reference TRBV14 and TRBJ2-7, the complete variable domain is EAGVTQFPSHSVIEKGQTVTLRCDPISGHDNLYWYRRVMGKEIKFLLHFVKESKQDESGMPNNRFLAERTGGTYSTLKVQPAELEDSGVYFCASSLGGDRSTYEQYFGPGTRLTVT.